Listed here are 3 T cell receptor beta chains from one sample, sequenced in a study of B cell selection in AIRE deficiency. Assay: immunoSEQ multiplex PCR; the TCRdb copy retains only in-frame clones and omits some. The sample has about 18,000 clones; roughly 91% are singletons. Regulatory T cells were sorted as CD4+CD25hiCD127low/negative cells. The source material was CD4+CD25+ Tregs sorted from PBMCs. These receptor sequences come from a human donor in good health.

This sequence joins TRBV5-8 and TRBJ2-5; TRBD1 matches at 7 bases. Germline V gene lookup returns CDR1 SGHTS and CDR2 YDEGEE. This CDR3 region has 16 residues. V lost 3 bases, J lost 3 bases, and 11 bases stayed unmatched. The CDR3 protein is CASSYDLDRLKETQYF. The CDR3 nucleotides are TGTGCCAGCAGCTACGACTTGGACAGGCTGAAAGAGACCCAGTACTTC. Using reference TRBV5-8 and TRBJ2-5 for the parts outside the CDR3, the full variable domain is EAGVTQSPTHLIKTRGQQATLRCSPISGHTSVYWYQQALGLGLQFLLWYDEGEERNRGNFPPRFSGRQFPNYSSELNVNALELEDSALYLCASSYDLDRLKETQYFGPGTRLLVL.

The chain joins TRBV28 to TRBJ1-5, with 9 bases that match TRBD1. This CDR3 region has 17 residues. In germline, CDR1 is MDHEN, CDR2 SYDVKM. V gave up 4 bases and J gave up 7 bases; unmatched junction bases: 14. CDR3 in DNA: TGTGCCAGCAGTTCTTTTCGGACAGGGGATCTAAAACAGCCCCAGCATTTT. Residues: CASSSFRTGDLKQPQHF.

The gene calls are TRBV11-3 and TRBJ1-5; TRBD1 is a possible D gene (6 bases). Germline lookup yields CDR1 SGHNT and CDR2 YENEEA. The V and J ends lost 3 bases and 5 bases respectively, with 8 bases between them. The CDR3 is 13 residues long. The CDR3 DNA sequence: TGTGCCAGCAGCTTGACAGGCGATCAGCCCCAGCATTTT. This sequence encodes CASSLTGDQPQHF.